The 17 T cell receptor delta chains below were found in one sample sequenced in a study of gamma-delta chains in newborns, infants, children. TCRdb reprocessed the reads through CATT. The data hold 10,000 or so delta-chain clones, with 22% observed a single time. What was sequenced was blood. Source of these receptors: a child who was a newborn, infant or young child, either healthy, febrile or measles-vaccinated (not recorded which).

With respect to this clone: One base away lies a much larger clone, so this may be a sequencing read error. This CDR3 is also generated by other DNA sequences in the sample. The V gene is TRDV2, the J gene TRDJ3; 13 bases map to TRDD3. Germline V gene sequence: CDR1 GEAIGNYY, CDR2 EKD. Germline trimming cut 7 bases from V and 1 base from J; bases unmatched to any gene: 15. This CDR3 has 21 amino acids. CDR3: CACDSILGDTRNSWDTRQMFF. The CDR3, as DNA: TGTGCCTGCGACTCTATACTGGGGGATACGCGAAATTCCTGGGACACCCGACAGATGTTTTTC.

There are a few counts of this clone. The chain combines TRDV2 with TRDJ1, with 11 nucleotides matching TRDD3. CDR3 length equals 25 residues. The trim removed 0 bases at V and 0 bases at J, leaving 29 bases unmatched. The germline V gene encodes CDR1 GEAIGNYY and CDR2 EKD. CDR3 sequence reads: CACDTVSFLREGGGYARSYTDKLIF. In DNA, the CDR3 is TGTGCCTGTGACACCGTCTCCTTCCTACGTGAAGGTGGGGGATACGCCAGGTCGTACACCGATAAACTCATCTTT.

The chain joins TRDV2 to TRDJ1; 7 bases map to TRDD3. The CDR3 totals 22 residues. Per germline, CDR1 GEAIGNYY and CDR2 EKD. With 0 bases clipped from V and 1 base from J, the junction kept 25 bases outside the gene matches. The CDR3 DNA sequence: TGTGCCTGTGACACCGTCTGGGGTACGTTCTTACTGTGGGATACAACCACCGATAAACTCATCTTT. Its protein is CACDTVWGTFLLWDTTTDKLIF.

About this clone itself: This clone may be a read error of a much larger clone one base away. This specimen includes other DNA sequences encoding the same CDR3. The rearrangement uses TRDV2 and TRDJ1; D call uncertain. Germline loops: CDR1 GEAIGNYY, CDR2 EKD. The CDR3 is 14 amino acids. The CDR3 DNA is TGTGCCTGTGACACCCTAGCTGGAACCGATAAACTTATCTTT. Amino acid sequence: CACDTLAGTDKLIF.

There are a few counts of this clone. The chain uses TRDV2 and TRDJ3, with 10 bases identical to TRDD3. Germline values: CDR1 GEAIGNYY, CDR2 EKD. This CDR3 contains 20 residues. The junction had 9 bases not matched to a gene; V was cut back by 0 bases and J by 2 bases. The CDR3 loop reads CACDTAVVGDTTWDTRQMFF. The CDR3 coding sequence is TGTGCCTGTGACACCGCAGTAGTGGGGGATACTACCTGGGACACCCGACAGATGTTTTTC.

In this sample, this clone turned up a few times. This rearrangement joins TRDV2 to TRDJ1; 7 bases match TRDD2. The V gene end was trimmed by 7 bases and the J gene end by 0 bases; junction bases not matched to a gene: 1. CDR3 length equals 12 residues. CDR1 and CDR2 from the germline V gene are GEAIGNYY and EKD. The CDR3 DNA sequence: TGTGCCTGCCTTCCTGACACCGATAAACTCATCTTT. This encodes CACLPDTDKLIF.

Points on this clone: With a much larger clone just one base away, this may be a read error. Other DNA sequences of this sample code for an identical CDR3. The chain carries TRDV2 and TRDJ1; 10 bases fit TRDD3. The junction had 1 base not matched to a gene; V was cut back by 2 bases and J by 2 bases. CDR3 length: 14 amino acids. Germline lookup yields CDR1 GEAIGNYY and CDR2 EKD. The CDR3 nucleotides read TGTGCCTGTGACAAACTGGGGGATACCGATAAACTCATCTTT. Its protein is CACDKLGDTDKLIF.

CDR3 sequence: CACDTVPTRAGGYPTDKLIF. CDR3 nucleotide sequence: TGTGCCTGTGACACGGTCCCTACTAGAGCTGGGGGATACCCGACCGATAAACTCATCTTT. This chain links TRDV2 with TRDJ1; 11 positions agree with TRDD3. V gave up 1 base and J gave up 2 bases; unmatched junction bases: 17. Germline values: CDR1 GEAIGNYY, CDR2 EKD. There are 20 residues in the CDR3.

The rearrangement links TRDV2 to TRDJ1, with D possibly being TRDD3 (6 bases). Germline values: CDR1 GEAIGNYY, CDR2 EKD. CDR3 size: 17 residues. Trimming took off 1 base at V and 2 bases at J, with 19 bases between the two ends. DNA of the CDR3: TGTGCCTGTGACACTTTGGGGATCCAATCTAGAACCGATAAACTCATCTTT. Amino acid sequence: CACDTLGIQSRTDKLIF.

CDR3 residues: CACDPIPGGAHQHTPIRSDKLIF. CDR3 nucleotide sequence: TGTGCCTGTGACCCAATACCCGGGGGGGCGCACCAGCATACACCGATAAGGTCCGATAAACTCATCTTT. The chain carries TRDV2 and TRDJ1; D perhaps matches TRDD3 (5 bases). Trimming pared 3 bases from V and 3 bases from J, leaving 40 bases between. CDR3 length: 23 amino acids. CDR1 and CDR2 from the germline V gene are GEAIGNYY and EKD.

There are a few counts of this clone. The rearrangement links TRDV2 to TRDJ1, with D tentatively TRDD3 (5 bases). V was trimmed by 0 bases and J by 0 bases, leaving 22 bases between them. This CDR3 spans 19 amino acids. Germline V gives CDR1 GEAIGNYY, CDR2 EKD. Here the CDR3 DNA reads TGTGCCTGTGACACCCTGGGTATGGGCCAGGCCCTGTACACCGATAAACTCATCTTT. This codes for CACDTLGMGQALYTDKLIF.

Worth noting for this clone: The junction and the germline gene differ at one end; a read error may be behind it. This rearrangement joins TRDV2 to TRDJ3; perhaps TRDD3 as D (6 bases). Germline CDR1 GEAIGNYY, CDR2 EKD. The CDR3 spans 18 residues. The CDR3 reads CACDAGDFSSWDTRQMFF. CDR3 in DNA: TGTGCTTGTGACGCGGGGGACTTCAGCTCCTGGGACACCCGACAGATGTTTTTC.

With respect to this clone: A junction boundary mismatches the germline segment, possibly from a read error. V gene TRDV2 combines with J gene TRDJ1, with 12 bases that match TRDD3. The CDR3 is 13 amino acids. CDR1 and CDR2 from the germline V gene are GEAIGNYY and EKD. CDR3 in amino acids: CAGDPLGDTSLIF. CDR3 nucleotide sequence: TGTGCCGGTGACCCACTGGGGGATACTAGCCTCATCTTT.

This clone was seen a few times. With only one base between it and a far larger clone, this is likely a read error. The same CDR3 also results from other DNA sequences found in this sample. CDR3 sequence (DNA): TGCGCCTGTGATCCGCTTCCTACGGCTGCTGGGGACGACACGCCGACGATGACAGCACAACTCTTCTTT. This translates into CACDPLPTAAGDDTPTMTAQLFF. The chain couples TRDV2 to TRDJ2; 8 bases agree with TRDD2. The CDR3 spans 23 residues. Per the germline V gene, CDR1 is GEAIGNYY and CDR2 is EKD.

This clone turned up a few times. This chain's CDR3 is CALGELRAPKGSGWGIGPTAQLFF. The CDR3 DNA is TGTGCTCTTGGGGAACTAAGGGCGCCTAAAGGGAGTGGCTGGGGGATAGGACCGACAGCACAACTCTTCTTT. The gene calls are TRDV1 and TRDJ2, with TRDD3 identical over 10 bases. This CDR3 has 24 residues. Germline trimming cut 0 bases from V and 4 bases from J; bases unmatched to any gene: 26. Per the germline V gene, CDR1 is TSWWSYY and CDR2 is QGS.

This rearrangement joins TRDV2 to TRDJ1; D gene unclear. V lost 0 bases and J lost 8, with 42 bases in between. Germline lookup yields CDR1 GEAIGNYY and CDR2 EKD. The CDR3 contains 23 residues. CDR3 region: CACDTVGSGHGLPARTKPRKLIF. The CDR3 DNA reads TGTGCCTGTGACACCGTCGGCTCCGGACATGGCCTCCCCGCGCGCACCAAGCCCCGAAAACTCATCTTT.

This clone was observed a handful of times. The genes are TRDV2 and TRDJ1; 12 positions match TRDD3. Losses at the gene ends were 3 bases for V and 3 bases for J; bases not matched to a gene: 16. This CDR3 contains 19 residues. The germline gives CDR1 GEAIGNYY, CDR2 EKD. The CDR3 here is CACDPLVLGDTTDSDKLIF. The DNA of the CDR3 is TGTGCCTGTGACCCTCTTGTACTGGGGGATACCACGGACTCCGATAAACTCATCTTT.